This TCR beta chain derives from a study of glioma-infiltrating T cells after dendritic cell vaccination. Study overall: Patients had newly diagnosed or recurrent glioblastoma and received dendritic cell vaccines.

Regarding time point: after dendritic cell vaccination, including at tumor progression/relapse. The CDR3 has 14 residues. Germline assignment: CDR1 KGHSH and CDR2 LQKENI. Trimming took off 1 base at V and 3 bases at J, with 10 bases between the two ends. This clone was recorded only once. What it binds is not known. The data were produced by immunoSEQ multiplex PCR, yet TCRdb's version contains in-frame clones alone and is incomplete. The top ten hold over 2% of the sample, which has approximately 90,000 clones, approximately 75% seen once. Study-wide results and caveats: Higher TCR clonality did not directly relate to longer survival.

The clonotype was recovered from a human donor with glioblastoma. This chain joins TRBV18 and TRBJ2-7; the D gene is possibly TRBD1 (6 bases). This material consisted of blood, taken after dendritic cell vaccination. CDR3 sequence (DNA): TGTGCCAGCTCACCACAAGGACAGTTCTACGAGCAGTACTTC. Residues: CASSPQGQFYEQYF.